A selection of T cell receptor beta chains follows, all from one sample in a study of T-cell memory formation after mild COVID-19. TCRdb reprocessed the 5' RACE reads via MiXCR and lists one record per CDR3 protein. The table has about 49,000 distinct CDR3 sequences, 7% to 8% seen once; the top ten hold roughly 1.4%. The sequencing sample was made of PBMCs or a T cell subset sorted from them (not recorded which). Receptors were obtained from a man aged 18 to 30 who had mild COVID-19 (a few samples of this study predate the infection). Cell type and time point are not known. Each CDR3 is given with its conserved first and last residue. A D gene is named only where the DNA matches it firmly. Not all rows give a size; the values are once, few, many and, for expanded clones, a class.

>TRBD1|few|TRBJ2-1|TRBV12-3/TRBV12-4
TGTGCCAGCACCGAACAGGGGGCAAACTACAATGAGCAGTTCTTC
CASTEQGANYNEQFF
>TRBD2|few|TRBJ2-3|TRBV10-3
TGTGCCATCAGTGAGGTAGCGGGGGCCTACCCCTCACGTACGCAGTATTTT
CAISEVAGAYPSRTQYF
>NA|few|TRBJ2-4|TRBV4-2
TGTGCCAGCAGCCAAGAGTACCAGGGAGGAAACATTCAGTACTTC
CASSQEYQGGNIQYF
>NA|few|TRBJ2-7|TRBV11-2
TGTGCCAGCACCATTTCTACCGCGTACGAGCAGTACTTC
CASTISTAYEQYF
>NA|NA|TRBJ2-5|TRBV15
TGTGCCACCAGGGGCGCGGCCCAAGAGACCCAGTACTTC
CATRGAAQETQYF
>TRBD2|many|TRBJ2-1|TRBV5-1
TGCGCCAGCAGCTTGGGACTAGCGGGGGGGCCTTACAATGAGCAGTTCTTC
CASSLGLAGGPYNEQFF
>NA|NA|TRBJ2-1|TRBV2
TGTGCCAGCAGTGAAGCGCTAGACGGGGGAGAGCAGTTCTTC
CASSEALDGGEQFF
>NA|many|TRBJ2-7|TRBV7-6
TGTGCCAGCAGCCGGGATTTAACCTACGAGCAGTACTTC
CASSRDLTYEQYF
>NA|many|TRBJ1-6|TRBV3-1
TGTGCCAGCAGCCATGGCTGGGGCAGAAATAATTCACCCCTCCACTTT
CASSHGWGRNNSPLHF
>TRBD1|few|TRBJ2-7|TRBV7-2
TGTGCCAGCAGCTTGTGGGACAGCTCCTACGAGCAGTACTTC
CASSLWDSSYEQYF
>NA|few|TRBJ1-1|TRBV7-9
TGTGCCAGCATCGCGGGACGGATGAACACTGAAGCTTTCTTT
CASIAGRMNTEAFF
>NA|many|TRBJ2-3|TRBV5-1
TGCGCCAGCAGACAAGGGGAAAGCGGGGATACGCAGTATTTT
CASRQGESGDTQYF
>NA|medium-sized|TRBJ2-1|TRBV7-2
TGTGCCAGCAGTCGTACAGGGTCCTCTGGCTCCTACAATGAGCAGTTCTTC
CASSRTGSSGSYNEQFF
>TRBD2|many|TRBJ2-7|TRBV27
TGTGCCAGCAGTCCGACGGGGGGACCCTACGAGCAGTACTTC
CASSPTGGPYEQYF
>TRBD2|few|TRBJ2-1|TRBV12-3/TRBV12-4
TGTGCCAGCAGTGACCCCAAGCGGGGGGCCCTGAAGCAGTTCTTC
CASSDPKRGALKQFF
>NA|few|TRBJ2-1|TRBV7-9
TGTGCCAGCAGCTCTCGTTTGGATCAGTTCTTC
CASSSRLDQFF
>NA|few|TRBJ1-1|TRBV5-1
TGCGCCAGCAGCCCCACGACAGATATGAACACTGAAGCTTTCTTT
CASSPTTDMNTEAFF
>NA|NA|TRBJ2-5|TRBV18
TGTGCCAGCTCACCACAGCTAGGCGGCGGGGAGACCCAGTACTTC
CASSPQLGGGETQYF
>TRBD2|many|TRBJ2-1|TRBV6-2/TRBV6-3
TGTGCCAGCAGTTATATTTTGGGACTAGCGGGGTATCGCAATGAGCAGTTCTTC
CASSYILGLAGYRNEQFF
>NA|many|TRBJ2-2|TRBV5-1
TGCGCCAGCAGCTCAAAGAGTGCCGGGGAGCTGTTTTTT
CASSSKSAGELFF
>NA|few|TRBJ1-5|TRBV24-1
TGTGCCACCAGTCATCGCCTGGGTAATCAGCCCCAGCATTTT
CATSHRLGNQPQHF
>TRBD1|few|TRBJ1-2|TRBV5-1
TGCGCCAGCAGCTCCGGGACAGCCGCCTATGGTGGCTACACCTTC
CASSSGTAAYGGYTF